This T cell receptor (beta chain) was retrieved from a study of cytomegalovirus exposure and HLA in healthy donors. Study results and caveats: A later analysis revealed that TCR association rates differed between HLA loci, peaking at DRB1 and bottoming out at HLA-C. A few of the chains that were CMV-associated were confirmed in vitro to be specific for CMV antigens. In an earlier analysis, productive rearrangement rates for most beta V segments clustered near 87% or 30%. More clonal expansion characterized HLA-associated TCR beta chains than equally common others in a later analysis.

In the case of this clone: The antigen is unknown.

The PCR ran on 60 Vbeta and 13 Jbeta primers. Here immunoSEQ multiplex PCR was the method, and the copy in TCRdb shows in-frame clones only, minus some. The sample lists more than 200,000 clones; 60% to 80% were seen once. The CDR3 has 15 residues. Trimming took off 4 bases at V and 4 bases at J, with 16 bases between the two ends. CDR1 and CDR2 (germline): MNHNS, SASEGT. Sequenced sample: PBMCs. The chain combines TRBV6-1 with TRBJ1-1; a possible D gene is TRBD1 (5 bases). This clonotype originated in a male donor in good health and CMV-seronegative. The CDR3: CASSARRGGSTEAFF. CDR3 sequence (DNA): TGTGCCAGCAGTGCCCGCCGGGGGGGATCCACTGAAGCTTTCTTT.